This record looks at one TCR beta chain sequence and its context. These data originate in a study of blood T cell repertoires in COVID-19. Study summary: PBMCs, B-cell-depleted T cells, or T cells were the source of the cDNA or gDNA that made up the material.

As handled by the study authors: Cell counts per sample came from amplifying reference gene primers. Sequencing used immunoSEQ multiplex PCR; TCRdb keeps in-frame clones, though not all of them. V and J calls and clone size are as listed in that table; D and trimming were resolved from the DNA. The table includes tens of thousands of clones, around 83% detected once. The sequence was obtained from a woman between 55 and 75 years old with acute or convalescent COVID-19. The material sequenced was peripheral blood.

The CDR3 reads CSAIPGTEAFF. CDR3 sequence (DNA): TGCAGTGCTATCCCGGGAACTGAAGCTTTCTTT. The rearrangement links TRBV20-1 to TRBJ1-1; D uncertain. The CDR3 loop spans 11 amino acids. Trimming left V 4 bases short and J 5 bases short, with 8 bases between. Germline V CDR1 and CDR2: DFQATT, SNEGSKA (reference sequence).